Following are 8 T cell receptor beta chains from one sample sequenced in a study of HIV-infected patients and healthy controls. Approximately 510 ng RNA was reverse transcribed with alpha and beta constant-region primers. Using multiplexing indices, alpha and beta chain libraries were generated apart by chain-specific third strand synthesis. TCRdb analysed the 5' RACE reads with MiXCR anew, one entry per CDR3 protein. The repertoire consists of roughly 9,100 distinct CDR3 sequences, with roughly 6.1% occurring once and the leading ten covering more than 6%. The repertoire came from unfractionated whole blood and reflected all unsorted peripheral T cells. The specimen was blood. Receptors originate from an adult in good health.

In its sample, this clonotype ranks as medium-sized. This chain connects TRBV7-2 to TRBJ2-5; possibly TRBD1 or TRBD2 for D (5 bases each). In germline, CDR1 is SGHTA, CDR2 FQGNSA. CDR3 length: 15 amino acids. V was pared by 3 bases and J by 5 bases, with 16 bases between. Here the CDR3 reads CASSFAGTEAETQYF. Written as DNA, the CDR3 is TGTGCCAGCAGCTTTGCCGGGACGGAGGCGGAGACCCAGTACTTC.

Within the sample, this clonotype is medium-sized. The chain has TRBV6-6 and TRBJ1-5, with no clear D. V was shortened by 5 bases and J by 4 bases, with 6 bases between the two germline ends. The CDR3 length is 12 residues. Germline V gene data show CDR1 as MNHNY and CDR2 as SVGAGI (reference sequence). The CDR3, as DNA: TGTGCCAGCAGTCACCTAAATCAGCCCCAGCATTTT. Encoded protein: CASSHLNQPQHF.

This clonotype has only a few counts. The chain employs TRBV27 and TRBJ2-3; unclear D gene. The ends were cut back, 3 bases at V and 2 bases at J, with 9 bases in the middle. The CDR3 sequence is 14 residues long. Looked up from germline, CDR1 is MNHEY and CDR2 is SMNVEV (reference sequence). The CDR3 DNA follows: TGTGCCAGCAGTTTCGACATCTTCACAGATACGCAGTATTTT. Its translation is CASSFDIFTDTQYF.

By sample fraction, this clonotype is medium-sized (0.01 to 0.1%). The chain uses TRBV30 and TRBJ1-4; D possibly corresponds to TRBD1 (5 bases). V was trimmed by 1 base and J by 7 bases, leaving 13 bases between them. The germline gives CDR1 GTSNPN, CDR2 SVGIG (reference sequence). The CDR3 has 14 amino acids. The CDR3, as DNA: TGTGCCTGGAGTGCAGGGACCACGACTGAAAAACTGTTTTTT. Encoded protein: CAWSAGTTTEKLFF.

This clonotype is deemed medium-sized. The chain employs TRBV30 and TRBJ2-7; D is tentatively TRBD1 or TRBD2 (5 bases each). The CDR3 sequence is 12 residues long. Germline-derived CDR1 and CDR2 are GTSNPN and SVGIG (reference sequence). The V end was cut by 3 bases, the J end by 5 bases, with 11 bases between. The CDR3 region is CAWRSGRNEQYF. The DNA for the CDR3 is TGTGCCTGGAGATCGGGGCGAAACGAGCAGTACTTC.

There are many counts of this clonotype. The gene calls are TRBV6-5 and TRBJ2-7, with D tentatively TRBD1 or TRBD2 (6 bases each). The CDR3 runs to 16 residues. Germline V gene lookup returns CDR1 MNHEY and CDR2 SVGAGI. V was shortened by 4 bases and J by 5 bases, with 21 bases between the two germline ends. CDR3 amino acids: CASSSTGTWGRNEQYF. The DNA for the CDR3 is TGTGCCAGCAGTTCGACCGGGACATGGGGGAGGAACGAGCAGTACTTC.

This clonotype is judged medium-sized. The rearrangement uses TRBV28 and TRBJ2-7; TRBD2 matches at 8 bases. From germline, CDR1 is MDHEN and CDR2 SYDVKM. V shed 7 bases, J shed 3 bases, and the junction held 11 bases outside the gene matches. CDR3 length equals 15 residues. This CDR3 reads CASTVSAGGRYEQYF. CDR3 in DNA: TGTGCCAGCACAGTCTCGGCGGGAGGACGCTACGAGCAGTACTTC.

The table lists this clonotype with many counts. J is TRBJ1-5 and V is TRBV6-5; 7 nucleotides match TRBD1. Germline CDR1 reads MNHEY; CDR2 reads SVGAGI. The CDR3 has 17 residues. Germline trimming cut 6 bases from V and 1 base from J; bases unmatched to any gene: 12. The CDR3 nucleotides read TGTGCCAGCAGCCGGCTTGGGACAGATGGGAGCAATCAGCCCCAGCATTTT. The encoded protein is CASSRLGTDGSNQPQHF.